This TCR beta chain emerged from a study of blood T cell repertoires in COVID-19. Study-level information: Samples taken during acute and convalescent COVID-19 were collected in the United States, Italy and Spain. PBMCs, B-cell-depleted T cells, or T cells provided the cDNA or gDNA that made up the material.

The CDR3 is 16 residues long. From germline, CDR1 is SGHVS and CDR2 FNYEAQ. The trim removed 1 base at V and 2 bases at J, leaving 5 bases unmatched. In the study's own analysis: Amplification from reference gene primers served as the basis for estimated nucleated cell counts. Some clones are missing from TCRdb's copy, which holds only in-frame ones; the method was immunoSEQ multiplex PCR. V, J and clone size are those of that table, while D and trimming were read from the DNA. This table holds 200,000 to 250,000 clones, around nine tenths found once. The sequencing input was peripheral blood. The J gene is TRBJ2-1, the V gene TRBV7-6; 7 positions match TRBD2. This receptor was identified in a man between 18 and 29 years old with active or convalescent COVID-19. The CDR3 nucleotides are TGTGCCAGCAGCTTAGGATCTAGCGGAACCTACAATGAGCAGTTCTTC. Amino acid sequence: CASSLGSSGTYNEQFF. Together with reference TRBV7-6 and TRBJ2-1, the CDR3 gives the full variable domain: GAGVSQSPRYKVTKRGQDVALRCDPISGHVSLYWYRQALGQGPEFLTYFNYEAQQDKSGLPNDRFSAERPEGSISTLTIQRTEQRDSAMYRCASSLGSSGTYNEQFFGPGTRLTVL.